One sample yielded the 29 T cell receptor beta chains listed below, sequenced in a study of T cell changes during pregnancy in multiple sclerosis. The assay was immunoSEQ multiplex PCR, and TCRdb's table has in-frame clones only and misses some. The profile covers tens of thousands of clones, with 80% to 95% appearing a single time and around 2% taken by the ten largest. The input for sequencing was peripheral blood, taken in the second trimester of pregnancy. These receptors were taken from a female donor with multiple sclerosis, enrolled in a pregnancy study.

V and J are TRBV6-5 and TRBJ1-4; 8 bases line up with TRBD1. The CDR3 is 16 amino acids. Germline-derived CDR1 and CDR2 are MNHEY and SVGAGI. With 4 bases clipped from V and 5 bases from J, the junction kept 9 bases outside the gene matches. CDR3 sequence reads: CASSSSGTGGNEKLFF. CDR3 bases: TGTGCCAGCAGTTCCTCCGGGACAGGAGGAAATGAAAAACTGTTTTTT.

The chain joins TRBV6-1 to TRBJ2-2; 7 bases agree with TRBD2. The CDR3 loop spans 15 amino acids. V dropped 10 bases and J dropped 4; count of bases not matched to a gene: 12. In germline, CDR1 is MNHNS, CDR2 SASEGT. The CDR3 reads CATSVAGVSTGELFF. The CDR3 DNA sequence: TGTGCCACCTCGGTGGCGGGAGTTAGCACCGGGGAGCTGTTTTTT.

V usage is TRBV21-1 and J usage is TRBJ2-5; the tabulated D call, TRBD1, remains unverified against the DNA. TRBV21-1 is given as a pseudogene. The CDR3 is made up of 18 amino acids. As DNA, the CDR3 is TGTGCCAGCAGCAAAGTTTGGTTGGGGCAGGGGGCGACGAAGACCCAGTACTTC. Translating it yields CASSKVWLGQGATKTQYF.

This chain links TRBV11-2 with TRBJ1-6, with 9 bases identical to TRBD1. CDR3 length equals 19 residues. J was trimmed by 4 bases and V by 0 bases; bases with no gene match: 10. In germline, CDR1 is SGHAT, CDR2 FQNNGV. The DNA for the CDR3 is TGTGCCAGCAGCTTAGATCAGGGGACAGGGCTGTTGTATAATTCACCCCTCCACTTT. Protein sequence: CASSLDQGTGLLYNSPLHF.

The gene calls are TRBV5-6 and TRBJ1-2; possibly TRBD1 for D (5 bases). CDR1 and CDR2 from the germline V gene are SGHDT and YYEEEE. This CDR3 has 13 residues. V was cut by 4 bases and J by 8 bases, with 15 bases left in between. The DNA for the CDR3 is TGTGCCAGCAGCCCGACGGGGGGAAACGGCTACACCTTC. Protein product: CASSPTGGNGYTF.

The rearrangement links TRBV7-3 to TRBJ2-3; D possibly corresponds to TRBD2 (5 bases). The germline V gene encodes CDR1 SGHTA and CDR2 FQGTGA. CDR3 length: 13 amino acids. Trimming took off 3 bases at V and 2 bases at J, with 6 bases between the two ends. CDR3: CASSFSATDTQYF. The CDR3 region has the DNA TGTGCCAGCAGCTTTAGCGCCACAGATACGCAGTATTTT.

The CDR3 loop reads CSARQGGPEAFF. CDR3 sequence (DNA): TGCAGCGCCAGGCAGGGGGGCCCTGAAGCTTTCTTT. V usage is TRBV29-1 and J usage is TRBJ1-1; 7 positions match TRBD1. The junction had 8 bases not matched to a gene; V was cut back by 7 bases and J by 6 bases. Germline values: CDR1 SQVTM, CDR2 ANQGSEA. This CDR3 is built from 12 residues.

The chain couples TRBV9 to TRBJ2-3; TRBD2 aligns across 7 bases. The CDR3 contains 17 residues. Trimming took 4 bases from V and 2 from J; bases not matched to a gene: 13. The V gene's germline CDR1 is SGDLS and CDR2 YYNGEE. The CDR3 sequence: CASSTSGTIRSTDTQYF. CDR3 nucleotide sequence: TGTGCCAGCAGCACATCCGGGACTATCAGATCCACAGATACGCAGTATTTT.

J is TRBJ1-1 and V is TRBV5-1, with D hard to call. The V and J ends lost 4 bases and 3 bases respectively, with 13 bases between them. Germline values: CDR1 SGHRS, CDR2 YFSETQ. The CDR3 loop spans 14 amino acids. For the CDR3, the DNA is TGCGCCAGCAGCATCCACGGGTTCTACACTGAAGCTTTCTTT. Amino acids: CASSIHGFYTEAFF. Looking up the rest from reference TRBV5-1 and TRBJ1-1 gives the full variable domain: KAGVTQTPRYLIKTRGQQVTLSCSPISGHRSVSWYQQTPGQGLQFLFEYFSETQRNKGNFPGRFSGRQFSNSRSEMNVSTLELGDSALYLCASSIHGFYTEAFFGQGTRLTVV.

This chain uses TRBV23-1 with TRBJ2-3; TRBD1 matches at 7 bases. TRBV23-1 is designated an ORF whose function remains uncertain. Losses at the gene ends were 3 bases for V and 0 bases for J; bases not matched to a gene: 3. This CDR3 contains 15 residues. The CDR3 here is CASSHQTGSTDTQYF. In DNA form, the CDR3 reads TGCGCCAGCAGTCACCAGACAGGGAGCACAGATACGCAGTATTTT.

The chain uses TRBV4-3 and TRBJ2-7; perhaps TRBD1 as D (6 bases). Per germline, CDR1 LGHNA and CDR2 YSLEER. Trimming took 1 base from V and 3 from J, leaving 10 bases between them. CDR3 length equals 14 residues. CDR3 nucleotide sequence: TGCGCCAGCAGCCAAGGAGACAGGCTCTACGAGCAGTACTTC. Translating gives CASSQGDRLYEQYF.

This chain joins TRBV7-2 and TRBJ1-5; D uncertain. Germline assignment: CDR1 SGHTA and CDR2 FQGNSA. With 5 bases removed from V and 4 bases from J, the gap between germline ends came to 9 bases. The CDR3 contains 13 residues. The CDR3 spells CASSRRWNQPQHF. In nucleotides, the CDR3 is TGTGCCAGCAGCCGCCGGTGGAATCAGCCCCAGCATTTT.

The chain joins TRBV19 to TRBJ1-1, with TRBD1 matching 7 bases. The CDR3 sequence is 14 residues long. The trim removed 4 bases at V and 4 bases at J, leaving 6 bases unmatched. Germline assignment: CDR1 LNHDA and CDR2 SQIVND (reference sequence). Here the CDR3 DNA reads TGTGCCAGTAGTAGACAGGGTGGGGGCACTGAAGCTTTCTTT. This sequence encodes CASSRQGGGTEAFF.

The CDR3 nucleotides are TGTGCCAGCAGCTTGGCCGGGACTAGCGGGCACAATGAGCAGTTCTTC. Translation: CASSLAGTSGHNEQFF. The chain links TRBV7-2 to TRBJ2-1, with 12 bases that match TRBD2. This CDR3 spans 16 amino acids. The germline V gene has CDR1 SGHTA and CDR2 FQGNSA. The junction had 5 bases not matched to a gene; V was cut back by 3 bases and J by 5 bases.

The chain carries TRBV7-9 and TRBJ2-1, with TRBD1 identical over 10 bases. Germline CDR1 is SEHNR and CDR2 is FQNEAQ (reference sequence). The CDR3 length is 17 residues. With 4 bases clipped from V and 5 bases from J, the junction kept 11 bases outside the gene matches. The CDR3 DNA follows: TGTGCCAGCAGCTCTATACCGGGACAGGGGCGCGACAATGAGCAGTTCTTC. Protein: CASSSIPGQGRDNEQFF.

J is TRBJ1-4 and V is TRBV27; D gene uncertain. CDR3 size: 15 residues. From germline, CDR1 is MNHEY and CDR2 SMNVEV (reference sequence). V was cut by 4 bases and J by 5 bases, with 14 bases left in between. CDR3 sequence: CASSSTLTPNEKLFF. CDR3 nucleotides: TGTGCCAGCAGTTCCACCCTGACACCCAATGAAAAACTGTTTTTT.

Written as DNA, the CDR3 is TGTGCCAGCAAAGGGACAGAAGAGACCCAGTACTTC. The encoded protein is CASKGTEETQYF. V is TRBV6-5 and J is TRBJ2-5; 7 nucleotides agree with TRBD1. Unmatched junction bases numbered 2, after V lost 7 bases and J lost 3 bases. The CDR3 spans 12 residues. Germline CDR1 and CDR2: MNHEY and SVGAGI.

This chain's CDR3 is CASSLDSTEAFF. CDR3 sequence (DNA): TGTGCCAGCAGCTTGGACAGCACTGAAGCTTTCTTT. The rearrangement uses TRBV5-4 and TRBJ1-1; unclear D gene. Germline loops: CDR1 SGHNT, CDR2 YYREEE (reference sequence). V was shortened by 0 bases and J by 4 bases, with 4 bases between the two germline ends. There are 12 residues in the CDR3.

The gene calls are TRBV7-6 and TRBJ2-3; TRBD2 agrees at 14 bases. This CDR3 region has 18 residues. Germline V lookup: CDR1 SGHVS, CDR2 FNYEAQ. The V segment lost 1 base and the J segment 3 bases; nucleotides outside the gene matches: 6. The CDR3 DNA follows: TGTGCCAGCAGCTTAGGACTAGCGGGGGGGGTCGTGACAGATACGCAGTATTTT. It codes for CASSLGLAGGVVTDTQYF.

The chain links TRBV6-5 to TRBJ2-7; 9 bases map to TRBD1. The trim removed 2 bases at V and 3 bases at J, leaving 2 bases unmatched. Germline V gene data show CDR1 as MNHEY and CDR2 as SVGAGI. The CDR3 has 14 residues. The CDR3 DNA is TGTGCCAGCAGTTACGGGGACAGGGACTACGAGCAGTACTTC. As protein: CASSYGDRDYEQYF.

This clone was detected only once. This chain connects TRBV5-1 to TRBJ2-1, with TRBD1 matching over 7 bases. J lost 10 bases, V lost 3 bases, and 4 bases had no gene match. The CDR3 totals 12 residues. Germline CDR1 is SGHRS and CDR2 is YFSETQ. The CDR3 reads CASSYDRDEQFF. The CDR3 nucleotides are TGCGCCAGCAGCTACGACAGGGACGAGCAGTTCTTC.

This clone was seen only once. The chain combines TRBV6-5 with TRBJ1-2; 8 bases fit TRBD1. Per germline, CDR1 MNHEY and CDR2 SVGAGI. The trim removed 5 bases at V and 3 bases at J, leaving 2 bases unmatched. The CDR3 sequence is 13 residues long. The CDR3 DNA reads as TGTGCCAGCAGTGGACAGGGACACTATGGCTACACCTTC. Residues: CASSGQGHYGYTF.

This sequence joins TRBV9 and TRBJ1-6; tentatively, D is TRBD1 (6 bases). With 4 bases removed from V and 2 bases from J, the gap between germline ends came to 13 bases. CDR3 size: 16 residues. The germline gives CDR1 SGDLS, CDR2 YYNGEE. The CDR3 is CASSPARTAYNSPLHF. The DNA of the CDR3 is TGTGCCAGCAGCCCCGCACGGACAGCCTATAATTCACCCCTCCACTTT.

V gene TRBV7-7 combines with J gene TRBJ1-1, with 8 bases identical to TRBD1. V gave up 4 bases and J gave up 0 bases; unmatched junction bases: 13. The germline gives CDR1 SSHAT, CDR2 FNYEAQ (reference sequence). The CDR3 has 18 amino acids. The CDR3 sequence is CASSSWTGNVLMNTEAFF. The DNA of the CDR3 is TGTGCCAGCAGCTCCTGGACAGGGAACGTCCTCATGAACACTGAAGCTTTCTTT.

The rearrangement links TRBV7-3 to TRBJ1-1; no reliable D call. Trimming removed 4 bases from V and 1 base from J, with 13 bases in between. Germline V gene data show CDR1 as SGHTA and CDR2 as FQGTGA. The CDR3 is 15 residues long. CDR3 in amino acids: CASSSSGGRNTEAFF. In DNA, the CDR3 is TGTGCCAGCAGCTCCAGTGGAGGACGGAACACTGAAGCTTTCTTT.

The chain carries TRBV18 and TRBJ2-2; D possibly corresponds to TRBD2 (5 bases). The CDR3 consists of 15 residues. Trimming shortened V by 5 bases and J by 0 bases, and 10 bases separated the two germline ends. Germline lookup yields CDR1 KGHSH and CDR2 LQKENI. The CDR3 DNA sequence: TGTGCCAGCTCAGACCTAGCTACGAACACCGGGGAGCTGTTTTTT. Its protein is CASSDLATNTGELFF.

The chain links TRBV18 to TRBJ2-7; a weak D match, TRBD1 (6 bases). V was clipped by 2 bases and J by 3 bases, with 11 bases between them. The CDR3 loop spans 14 amino acids. Germline V gives CDR1 KGHSH, CDR2 LQKENI. DNA of the CDR3: TGTGCCAGCTCACCAAATACAGGGATCTACGAGCAGTACTTC. Translated: CASSPNTGIYEQYF.

The CDR3 sequence is CASSSLAGKETQYF. CDR3 nucleotides: TGTGCCAGTAGTAGCCTAGCGGGTAAAGAGACCCAGTACTTC. The rearrangement joins TRBV19 to TRBJ2-5, with 8 bases fitting TRBD2. The length of the CDR3 is 14 residues. The V and J ends lost 4 bases and 3 bases, in that order; junction bases with no gene match: 4. In germline, CDR1 is LNHDA, CDR2 SQIVND (reference sequence).

The chain is built from TRBV2 and TRBJ1-4; D is possibly TRBD1 (6 bases). The CDR3 covers 14 residues. Germline CDR1 SNHLY, CDR2 FYNNEI. V shed 10 bases and J shed 4 bases, with 16 bases lying between them. The CDR3 nucleotides read TGTGCCACCACGACAGGCCCGGGTAATGAAAAACTGTTTTTT. It codes for CATTTGPGNEKLFF.